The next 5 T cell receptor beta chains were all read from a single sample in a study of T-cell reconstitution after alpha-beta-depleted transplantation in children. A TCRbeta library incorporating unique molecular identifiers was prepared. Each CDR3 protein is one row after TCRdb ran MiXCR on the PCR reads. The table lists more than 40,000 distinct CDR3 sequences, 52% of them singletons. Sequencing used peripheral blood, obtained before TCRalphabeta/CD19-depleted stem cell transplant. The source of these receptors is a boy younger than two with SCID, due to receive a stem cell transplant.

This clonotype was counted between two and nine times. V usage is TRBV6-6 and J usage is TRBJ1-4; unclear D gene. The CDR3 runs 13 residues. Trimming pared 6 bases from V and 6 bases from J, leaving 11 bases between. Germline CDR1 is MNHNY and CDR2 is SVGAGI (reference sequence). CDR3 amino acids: CASRGQNDEKLFF. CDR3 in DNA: TGTGCCAGCAGAGGGCAGAACGATGAAAAACTGTTTTTT.

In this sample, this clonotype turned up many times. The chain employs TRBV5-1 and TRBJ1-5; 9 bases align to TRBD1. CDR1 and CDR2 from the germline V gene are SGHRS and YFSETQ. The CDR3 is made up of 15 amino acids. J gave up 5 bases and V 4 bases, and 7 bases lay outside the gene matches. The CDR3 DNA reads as TGCGCCAGCAGCCCGGGGACAGGGAGGGATCAGCCCCAGCATTTT. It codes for CASSPGTGRDQPQHF.

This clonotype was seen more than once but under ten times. CDR3 loop: CASSPPGLRKETQYF. DNA of the CDR3: TGTGCCAGCAGCCCCCCGGGACTCCGAAAGGAGACCCAGTACTTC. The chain employs TRBV12-3 or TRBV12-4 and TRBJ2-5; D might be TRBD2 (6 bases). This CDR3 has 15 amino acids. Trimming shortened V by 6 bases and J by 5 bases, and 19 bases separated the two germline ends.

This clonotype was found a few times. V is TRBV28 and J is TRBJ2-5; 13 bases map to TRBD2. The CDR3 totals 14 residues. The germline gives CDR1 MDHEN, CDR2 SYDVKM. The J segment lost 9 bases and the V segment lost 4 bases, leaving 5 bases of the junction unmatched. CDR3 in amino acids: CASSSTGLAGAQYF. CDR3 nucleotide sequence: TGTGCCAGCAGTTCCACTGGACTAGCGGGGGCCCAGTACTTC.

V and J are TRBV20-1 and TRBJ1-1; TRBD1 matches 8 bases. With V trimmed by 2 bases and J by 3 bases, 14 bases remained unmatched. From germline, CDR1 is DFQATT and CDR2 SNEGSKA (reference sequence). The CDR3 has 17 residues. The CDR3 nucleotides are TGCAGTGCTAGATCGGACAGGGCTTCCCACTGGGACACTGAAGCTTTCTTT. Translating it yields CSARSDRASHWDTEAFF.